This TCR beta chain was sequenced for a study of blood T cell repertoires in COVID-19. This clone was counted a few times. Germline assignment: CDR1 SGHRS and CDR2 YFSETQ. Trimming cost V 3 bases and J 0 bases; bases outside gene matches: 4. The CDR3 consists of 15 residues. The data were produced by immunoSEQ multiplex PCR, yet TCRdb's version contains in-frame clones alone and is incomplete. The sample carries a few hundred thousand clones, 75% to 90% recorded once. The chain carries TRBV5-1 and TRBJ2-3; 7 bases are a match to TRBD2. This TCR was recovered from a woman between 45 and 65 years old with COVID-19, enrolled during active disease. Sequenced sample: peripheral blood. The CDR3, as DNA: TGCGCCAGCAGCTCCACTAGCGTTAGCACAGATACGCAGTATTTT. This translates into CASSSTSVSTDTQYF.